This passage covers 5 T cell receptor beta chains from one sample sequenced in a study of cytomegalovirus exposure and HLA in healthy donors (dated by TCRdb to the late 2010s). The method behind the library was the immunoSEQ multiplex PCR assay. A mixture of 60 forward primers for TCR Vbeta segments and 13 reverse primers for TCR Jbeta segments was used in the multiplex PCR. The source is immuneACCESS, and TCRdb retained only in-frame sequences with V and J called. Part of the clones is not carried over; for the studies checked, unresolved V genes explain less than half of this, and the remainder is unexplained. The sample contains some 66,000 clones, about 77% of them found a single time. 9% to 10% of the sample is taken by the ten largest. The specimen sequenced was PBMCs. These receptors all come from a man aged 40-50 years in good health and CMV-seronegative.

The chain carries TRBV7-8 and TRBJ1-4; perhaps TRBD1 as D (6 bases). Germline CDR1 and CDR2: SGHVS and FQNEAQ. V lost 4 bases to trimming and J lost 0 bases, with 9 bases between them. The CDR3 contains 15 residues. The CDR3 loop is CASSSTGTTNEKLFF. CDR3 nucleotide sequence: TGTGCCAGCAGCTCTACAGGGACAACTAATGAAAAACTGTTTTTT.

The J gene is TRBJ1-1, the V gene TRBV6-1; D may be TRBD1 (6 bases). V was shortened by 3 bases and J by 6 bases, with 20 bases between the two germline ends. The CDR3 runs to 16 residues. In germline, CDR1 is MNHNS, CDR2 SASEGT. The CDR3 here is CASSDYPSGVSAEAFF. CDR3 coding DNA: TGTGCCAGCAGTGATTATCCCTCAGGGGTGAGCGCTGAAGCTTTCTTT.

This clone was observed a single time. The chain uses TRBV5-1 and TRBJ2-5; the D is unclear. Germline V CDR1 and CDR2: SGHRS, YFSETQ. The V and J ends lost 2 bases and 5 bases respectively, with 10 bases between them. The CDR3 length is 13 residues. The CDR3 bases are TGCGCCAGCAGCTTAGGAGAAGTGGAGACCCAGTACTTC. It yields the protein CASSLGEVETQYF.

The chain has TRBV6-6 and TRBJ2-5; TRBD2 agrees at 8 bases. V shed 0 bases and J 4 bases; nucleotides not matched to a gene: 4. This CDR3 is built from 15 residues. Germline CDR1 and CDR2: MNHNY and SVGAGI (reference sequence). The CDR3: CASSYSAGVLETQYF. The CDR3 DNA reads TGTGCCAGCAGTTACTCAGCGGGGGTATTAGAGACCCAGTACTTC.

The rearrangement uses TRBV5-1 and TRBJ2-7; 10 positions agree with TRBD2. This CDR3 is 15 amino acids long. The ends lost 0 bases at V and 4 bases at J; junction bases unmatched: 4. Germline assignment: CDR1 SGHRS and CDR2 YFSETQ. CDR3 nucleotide sequence: TGCGCCAGCAGCTTGGTAGCGGGGGGATTGTACGAGCAGTACTTC. It encodes CASSLVAGGLYEQYF.